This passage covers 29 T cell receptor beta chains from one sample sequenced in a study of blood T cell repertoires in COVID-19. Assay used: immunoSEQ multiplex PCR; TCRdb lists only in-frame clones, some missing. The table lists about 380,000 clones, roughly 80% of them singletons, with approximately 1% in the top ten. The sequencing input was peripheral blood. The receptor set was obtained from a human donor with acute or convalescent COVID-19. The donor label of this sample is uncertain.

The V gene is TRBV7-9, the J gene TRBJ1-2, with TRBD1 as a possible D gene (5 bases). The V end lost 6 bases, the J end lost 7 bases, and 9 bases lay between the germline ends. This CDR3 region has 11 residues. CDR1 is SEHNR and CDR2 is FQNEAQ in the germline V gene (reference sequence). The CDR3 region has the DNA TGTGCCAGCAGGGGGGGTTTTGGCTACACCTTC. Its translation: CASRGGFGYTF. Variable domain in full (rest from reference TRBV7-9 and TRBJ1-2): DTGVSQNPRHKITKRGQNVTFRCDPISEHNRLYWYRQTLGQGPEFLTYFQNEAQLEKSRLLSDRFSAERPKGSFSTLEIQRTEQGDSAMYLCASRGGFGYTFGSGTRLTVV.

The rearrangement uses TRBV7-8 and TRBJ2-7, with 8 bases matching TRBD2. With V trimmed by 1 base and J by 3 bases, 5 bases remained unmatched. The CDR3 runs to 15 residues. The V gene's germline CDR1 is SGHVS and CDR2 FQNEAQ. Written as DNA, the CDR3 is TGTGCCAGCAGCTTAGGCGGGGGGCGAAGCTACGAGCAGTACTTC. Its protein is CASSLGGGRSYEQYF.

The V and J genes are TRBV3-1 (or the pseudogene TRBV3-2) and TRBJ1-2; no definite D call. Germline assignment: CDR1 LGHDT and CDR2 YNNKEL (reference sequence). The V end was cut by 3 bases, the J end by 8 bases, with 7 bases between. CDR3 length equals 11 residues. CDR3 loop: CASSHMRGYTF. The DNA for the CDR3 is TGTGCCAGCAGCCACATGCGGGGCTACACCTTC.

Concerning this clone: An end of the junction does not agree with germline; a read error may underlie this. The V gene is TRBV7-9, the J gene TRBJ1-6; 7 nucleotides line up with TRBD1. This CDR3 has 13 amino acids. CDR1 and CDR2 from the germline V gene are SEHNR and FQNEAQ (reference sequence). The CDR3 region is CATSRQGNSPLHF. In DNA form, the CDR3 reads TGTGCCACCAGCCGACAGGGTAATTCACCCCTCCACTTT.

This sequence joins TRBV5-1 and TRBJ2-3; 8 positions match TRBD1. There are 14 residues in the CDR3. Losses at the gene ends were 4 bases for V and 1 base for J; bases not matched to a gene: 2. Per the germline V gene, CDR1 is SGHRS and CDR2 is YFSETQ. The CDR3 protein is CASSQDRGTDTQYF. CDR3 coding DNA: TGCGCCAGCAGCCAGGACAGGGGCACAGATACGCAGTATTTT.

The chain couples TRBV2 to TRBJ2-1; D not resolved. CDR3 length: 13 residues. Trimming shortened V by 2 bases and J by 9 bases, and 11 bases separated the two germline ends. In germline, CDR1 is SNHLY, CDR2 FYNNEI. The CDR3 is CASSELQTGEQFF. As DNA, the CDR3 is TGTGCCAGCAGTGAACTGCAGACGGGTGAGCAGTTCTTC. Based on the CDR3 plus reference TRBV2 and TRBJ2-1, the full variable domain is EPEVTQTPSHQVTQMGQEVILRCVPISNHLYFYWYRQILGQKVEFLVSFYNNEISEKSEIFDDQFSVERPDGSNFTLKIRSTKLEDSAMYFCASSELQTGEQFFGPGTRLTVL.

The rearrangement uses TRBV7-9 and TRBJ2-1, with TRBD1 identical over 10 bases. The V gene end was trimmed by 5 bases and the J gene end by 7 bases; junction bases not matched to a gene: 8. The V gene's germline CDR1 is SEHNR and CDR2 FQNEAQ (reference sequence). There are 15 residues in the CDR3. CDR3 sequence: CASSIRTGGGNEQFF. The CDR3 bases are TGTGCCAGCAGCATACGGACAGGGGGAGGGAATGAGCAGTTCTTC.

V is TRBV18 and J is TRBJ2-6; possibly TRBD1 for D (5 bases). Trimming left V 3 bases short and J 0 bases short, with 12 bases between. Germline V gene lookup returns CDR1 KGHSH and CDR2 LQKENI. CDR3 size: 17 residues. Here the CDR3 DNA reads TGTGCCAGCTCACCCCAGGGTAGGGTCTCTGGGGCCAACGTCCTGACTTTC. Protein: CASSPQGRVSGANVLTF.

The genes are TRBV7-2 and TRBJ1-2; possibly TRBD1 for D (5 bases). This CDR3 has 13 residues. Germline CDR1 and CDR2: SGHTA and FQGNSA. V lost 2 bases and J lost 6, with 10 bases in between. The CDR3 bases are TGTGCCAGCAGCTTATGGAGCAGGGATGGCTACACCTTC. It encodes CASSLWSRDGYTF.

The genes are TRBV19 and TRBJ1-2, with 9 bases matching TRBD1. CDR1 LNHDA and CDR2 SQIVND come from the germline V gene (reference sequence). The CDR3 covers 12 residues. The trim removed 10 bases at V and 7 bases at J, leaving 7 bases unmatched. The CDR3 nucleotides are TGTGCCACCTCGGACAGGGGAATTGGCTACACCTTC. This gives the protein CATSDRGIGYTF.

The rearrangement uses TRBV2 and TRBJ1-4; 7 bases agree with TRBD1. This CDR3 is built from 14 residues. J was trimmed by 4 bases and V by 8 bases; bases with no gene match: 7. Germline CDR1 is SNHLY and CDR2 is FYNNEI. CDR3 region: CASREGTDNEKLFF. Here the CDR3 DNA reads TGTGCCAGCCGAGAAGGGACAGATAATGAAAAACTGTTTTTT.

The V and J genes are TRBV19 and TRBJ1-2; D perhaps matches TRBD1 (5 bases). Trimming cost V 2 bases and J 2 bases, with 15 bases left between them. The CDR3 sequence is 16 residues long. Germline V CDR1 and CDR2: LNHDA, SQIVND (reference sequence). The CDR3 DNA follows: TGTGCCAGTAGTATATCGGACATAGTCACCAACTATGGCTACACCTTC. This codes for CASSISDIVTNYGYTF.

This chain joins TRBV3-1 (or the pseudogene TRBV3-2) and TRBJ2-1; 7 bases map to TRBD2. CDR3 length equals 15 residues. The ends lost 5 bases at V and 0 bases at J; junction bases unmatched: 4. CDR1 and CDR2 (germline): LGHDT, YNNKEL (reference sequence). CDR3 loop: CASSWLAASYNEQFF. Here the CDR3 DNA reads TGTGCCAGCAGCTGGCTAGCGGCCTCCTACAATGAGCAGTTCTTC.

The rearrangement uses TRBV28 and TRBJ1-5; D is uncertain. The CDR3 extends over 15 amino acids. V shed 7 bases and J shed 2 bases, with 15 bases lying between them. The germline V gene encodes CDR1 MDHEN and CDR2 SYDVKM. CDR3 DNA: TGTGCCAGCACGGACTTTCAGGTGGGCAATCAGCCCCAGCATTTT. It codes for CASTDFQVGNQPQHF.

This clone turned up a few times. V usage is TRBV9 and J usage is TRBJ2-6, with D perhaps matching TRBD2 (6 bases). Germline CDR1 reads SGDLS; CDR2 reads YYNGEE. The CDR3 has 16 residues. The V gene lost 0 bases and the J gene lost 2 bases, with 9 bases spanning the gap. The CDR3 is CASSVVPGAGANVLTF. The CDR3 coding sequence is TGTGCCAGCAGCGTAGTGCCGGGGGCTGGGGCCAACGTCCTGACTTTC.

DNA of the CDR3: TGTGCCAGCAGCGTCTCTATCACAGATACGCAGTATTTT. The encoded protein is CASSVSITDTQYF. This chain joins TRBV9 and TRBJ2-3; D is unclear. Between the trimmed V and J ends, which lost 2 bases and 2 bases, there was a span of 6 bases. The CDR3 runs 13 residues. From germline, CDR1 is SGDLS and CDR2 YYNGEE.

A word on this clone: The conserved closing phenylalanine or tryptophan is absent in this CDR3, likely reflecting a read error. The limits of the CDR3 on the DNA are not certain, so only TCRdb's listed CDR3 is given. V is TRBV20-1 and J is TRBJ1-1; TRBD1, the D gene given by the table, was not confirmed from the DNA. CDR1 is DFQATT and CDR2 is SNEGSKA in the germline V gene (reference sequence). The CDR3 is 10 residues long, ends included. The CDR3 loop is CSANVGQGQL.

The CDR3 sequence: CASSYGTSGGRGSYNEQFF. For the CDR3, the DNA is TGTGCCAGCAGTTACGGGACGTCGGGTGGCAGGGGGTCCTACAATGAGCAGTTCTTC. The chain links TRBV6-2 or TRBV6-3 to TRBJ2-1, with TRBD1 matching 7 bases. Germline CDR1 and CDR2: MNHEY and SVGEGT. The CDR3 extends over 19 amino acids. Trimming took 2 bases from V and 1 from J; bases not matched to a gene: 14.

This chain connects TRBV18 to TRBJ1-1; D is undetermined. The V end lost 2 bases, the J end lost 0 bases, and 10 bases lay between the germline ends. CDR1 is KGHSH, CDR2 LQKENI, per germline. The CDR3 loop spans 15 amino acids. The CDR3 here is CASSPRRAMNTEAFF. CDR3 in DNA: TGTGCCAGCTCACCAAGGAGGGCCATGAACACTGAAGCTTTCTTT.

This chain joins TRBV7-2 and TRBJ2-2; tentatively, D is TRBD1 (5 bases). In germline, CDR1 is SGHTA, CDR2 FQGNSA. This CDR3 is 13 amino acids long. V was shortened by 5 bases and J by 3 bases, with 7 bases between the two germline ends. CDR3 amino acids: CASSRQYTGELFF. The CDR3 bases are TGTGCCAGCAGCCGACAGTACACCGGGGAGCTGTTTTTT.

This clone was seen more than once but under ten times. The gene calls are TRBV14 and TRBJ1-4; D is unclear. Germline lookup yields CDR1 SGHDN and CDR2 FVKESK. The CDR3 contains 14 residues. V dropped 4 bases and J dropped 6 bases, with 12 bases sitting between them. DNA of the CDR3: TGTGCCAGCAGCCGAAGCGGGCCCTATGAAAAACTGTTTTTT. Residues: CASSRSGPYEKLFF. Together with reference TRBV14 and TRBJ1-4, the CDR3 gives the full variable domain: EAGVTQFPSHSVIEKGQTVTLRCDPISGHDNLYWYRRVMGKEIKFLLHFVKESKQDESGMPNNRFLAERTGGTYSTLKVQPAELEDSGVYFCASSRSGPYEKLFFGSGTQLSVL.

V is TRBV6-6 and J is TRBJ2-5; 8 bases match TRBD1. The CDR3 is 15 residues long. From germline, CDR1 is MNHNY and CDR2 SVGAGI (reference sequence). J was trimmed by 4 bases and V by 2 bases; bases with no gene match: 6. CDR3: CASSYTRTGTETQYF. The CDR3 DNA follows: TGTGCCAGCAGTTACACCAGGACAGGGACAGAGACCCAGTACTTC.

The CDR3, as DNA: TGTGCCAGCAGCGCCCAGGGGCCACATGGCTACACCTTC. This gives the protein CASSAQGPHGYTF. V is TRBV7-9 and J is TRBJ1-2; D may be TRBD1 (6 bases). V was clipped by 5 bases and J by 6 bases, with 13 bases between them. Germline V CDR1 and CDR2: SEHNR, FQNEAQ (reference sequence). This CDR3 is built from 13 residues.

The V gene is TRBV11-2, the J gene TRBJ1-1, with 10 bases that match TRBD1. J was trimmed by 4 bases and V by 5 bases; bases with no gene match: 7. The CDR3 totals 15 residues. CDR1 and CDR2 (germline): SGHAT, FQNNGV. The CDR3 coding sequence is TGTGCCAGCAGCACCCCAGGGACAGGGGTCACTGAAGCTTTCTTT. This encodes CASSTPGTGVTEAFF.

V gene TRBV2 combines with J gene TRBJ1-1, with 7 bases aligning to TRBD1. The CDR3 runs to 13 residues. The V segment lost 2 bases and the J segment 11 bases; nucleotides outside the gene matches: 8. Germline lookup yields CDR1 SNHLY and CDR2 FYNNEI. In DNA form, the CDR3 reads TGTGCCAGCAGTGAACAGGGGGGTGATTGGGCTTTCTTT. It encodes CASSEQGGDWAFF.

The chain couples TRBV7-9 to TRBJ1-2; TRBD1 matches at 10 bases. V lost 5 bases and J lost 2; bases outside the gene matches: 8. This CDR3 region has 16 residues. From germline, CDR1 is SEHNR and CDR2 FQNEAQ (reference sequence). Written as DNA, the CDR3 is TGTGCCAGCAGCCAGAGTCTGGGACAGGGGAACTATGGCTACACCTTC. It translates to CASSQSLGQGNYGYTF.

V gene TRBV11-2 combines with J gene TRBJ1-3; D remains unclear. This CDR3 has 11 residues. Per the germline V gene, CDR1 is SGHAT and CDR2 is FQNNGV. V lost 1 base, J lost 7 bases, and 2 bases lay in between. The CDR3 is CASSLANTIYF. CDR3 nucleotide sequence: TGTGCCAGCAGCTTAGCTAACACCATATATTTT. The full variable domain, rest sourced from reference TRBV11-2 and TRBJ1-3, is EAGVAQSPRYKIIEKRQSVAFWCNPISGHATLYWYQQILGQGPKLLIQFQNNGVVDDSQLPKDRFSAERLKGVDSTLKIQPAKLEDSAVYLCASSLANTIYFGEGSWLTVV.

CDR3 nucleotides: TGTGCCAGCAGCTTTATACAGGGGAACACTGAAGCTTTCTTT. Protein sequence: CASSFIQGNTEAFF. The genes are TRBV11-2 and TRBJ1-1, with a weak D call TRBD1 (6 bases). CDR1 and CDR2 (germline): SGHAT, FQNNGV. The CDR3 runs 14 residues. The V end lost 3 bases, the J end lost 1 base, and 9 bases lay between the germline ends.

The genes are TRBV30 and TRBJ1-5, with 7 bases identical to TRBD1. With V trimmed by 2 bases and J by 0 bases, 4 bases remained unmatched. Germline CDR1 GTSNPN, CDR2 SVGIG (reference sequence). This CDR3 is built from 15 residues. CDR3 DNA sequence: TGTGCCTGGAGTAAACAGGGGTATAGCAATCAGCCCCAGCATTTT. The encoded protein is CAWSKQGYSNQPQHF. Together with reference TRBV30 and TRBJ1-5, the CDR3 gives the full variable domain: SQTIHQWPATLVQPVGSPLSLECTVEGTSNPNLYWYRQAAGRGLQLLFYSVGIGQISSEVPQNLSASRPQDRQFILSSKKLLLSDSGFYLCAWSKQGYSNQPQHFGDGTRLSIL.